The following is a T cell receptor (beta chain) sequence with its context. Participants had their cohort set by participant-reported clinical history. The data originate from a study of blood T cell repertoires in COVID-19. The V end lost 7 bases, the J end lost 3 bases, and 19 bases lay between the germline ends. The V gene's germline CDR1 is SGHAT and CDR2 FQNNGV. The CDR3 spans 15 residues. Libraries were prepared by immunoSEQ multiplex PCR; TCRdb keeps only in-frame clonotypes and omits some of them. The repertoire holds about 210,000 clones, with 81% as singletons. This clonotype was obtained from a woman in her 50s with acute COVID-19. The V call is TRBV11-2, the J call TRBJ2-7, with D possibly TRBD1 on 6 matching bases. Sequencing input: PBMCs or T cells enriched from blood (not recorded which). Written as DNA, the CDR3 is TGTGCCAGCACCGTAGACAGTCAGGGACACTACGAGCAGTACTTC. This sequence encodes CASTVDSQGHYEQYF.